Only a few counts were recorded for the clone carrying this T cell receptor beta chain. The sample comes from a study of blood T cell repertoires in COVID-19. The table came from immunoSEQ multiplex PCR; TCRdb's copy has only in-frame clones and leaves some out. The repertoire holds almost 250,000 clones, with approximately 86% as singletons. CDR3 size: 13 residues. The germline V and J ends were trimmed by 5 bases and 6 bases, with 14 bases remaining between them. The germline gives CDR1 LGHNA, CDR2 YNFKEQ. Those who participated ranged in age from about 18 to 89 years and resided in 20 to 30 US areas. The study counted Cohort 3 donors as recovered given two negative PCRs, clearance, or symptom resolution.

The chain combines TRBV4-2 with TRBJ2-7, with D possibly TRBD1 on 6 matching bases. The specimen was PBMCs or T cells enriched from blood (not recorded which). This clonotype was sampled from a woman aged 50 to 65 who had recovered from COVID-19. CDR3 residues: CASSNQGLLEQYF. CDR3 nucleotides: TGTGCCAGCAGCAATCAGGGGCTTCTCGAGCAGTACTTC.